The present T cell receptor beta chain was sequenced within a study of T-cell memory formation after mild COVID-19. Notes on the study in general: CD4+ contracting clones were found mainly in CM and EM, and CD8+ ones in EMRA. Contracting clones, day 15 to 85, had balanced CD4/CD8, and later expanders favored CD4+. Clonal second-wave expansions that peaked on day 37 had unconfirmed SARS-CoV-2 specificity.

The CDR3 runs 13 residues. Germline V gene data show CDR1 as MGHRA and CDR2 as YSYEKL. The V and J ends lost 3 bases and 6 bases, in that order; junction bases with no gene match: 3. As for this clonotype: Antigen unknown.

TCRdb ran MiXCR on the 5' RACE reads and lists one entry per CDR3 protein. The sample yields 220,000 or so distinct CDR3 sequences, around 9.1% seen once. The chain uses TRBV4-1 and TRBJ2-3, with TRBD1 matching over 7 bases. Source material: PBMCs or a T cell subset sorted from them (not recorded which). This TCR came from a man between 18 and 35 years old who had mild COVID-19 (a few samples of this study predate the infection). Cell type and time point are not known. This CDR3 reads CASSQPTGDTQYF. The CDR3 DNA sequence: TGCGCCAGCAGCCAGCCGACAGGGGATACGCAGTATTTT.